This T cell receptor (beta chain) was profiled in a study of identical twins. The CDR3 covers 15 residues. Germline loops: CDR1 SGHVS, CDR2 FQNEAQ. Trimming cost V 1 base and J 5 bases; bases outside gene matches: 6. Each CDR3 protein gets one entry after TCRdb re-called the 5' RACE reads with MiXCR. The sample carries 750,000 to 950,000 distinct CDR3 sequences, about 12% recorded once. These data also featured in a second study, about yellow fever vaccine responses in identical twins.

The clonotype originates from a woman between 18 and 30 years old in good health. The chain has TRBV7-8 and TRBJ2-7; 9 bases map to TRBD1. The sequenced sample was PBMCs. This CDR3 reads CASSLDGQGLNEQYF. CDR3 DNA: TGTGCCAGCAGCTTAGACGGACAGGGGCTCAACGAGCAGTACTTC.